This T cell receptor (beta chain) comes out of a study of blood T cells in healthy people across ages. Study summary: T cells yielded about one barcoded beta molecule per two cells through template switching. Findings and caveats of the study: Diversity figures derived from one million T cells were judged to underestimate the true value.

The germline V gene has CDR1 SGHKS and CDR2 YYEKEE (reference sequence). The CDR3 length equals 16 residues, ends included. The second PCR ran roughly 7 to 12 cycles with a sample-barcoded 5' primer and J-beta primers. TCRdb analysed the 5' RACE reads with MiXCR anew, one entry per CDR3 protein. Among more than 1.4 million distinct CDR3 sequences listed, around 42% were seen once. As concerns this clonotype: Its target is unknown. It is unclear where the CDR3 begins or ends on the DNA, so no DNA is shown, and the CDR3 is as TCRdb lists it.

The gene calls are TRBV5-5 and TRBJ1-5; TRBD1 is taken as the D call from the table, unchecked against the DNA. The sample taken for sequencing was blood. The sequence came from a woman aged 18-35 years in good health. This chain's CDR3 is CASSLVAGGANQPRHF.